The 26 T cell receptor beta chains listed next were all sequenced from one sample in a study of CD8 T cells in ankylosing spondylitis. TCRdb re-analysed the 5' RACE reads in MiXCR, keeping a single row per CDR3 protein. Here the sample spans around 25,000 distinct CDR3 sequences, about 15% being singletons. Source material: blood. Receptor source: a male donor with ankylosing spondylitis or in good health (not recorded which).

This clonotype was counted between two and nine times. The CDR3 is CASSSTGRGGHEKLFF. The CDR3 DNA is TGTGCCAGCAGCTCAACAGGGAGGGGAGGGCATGAAAAACTGTTTTTT. The chain combines TRBV7-2 with TRBJ1-4, with D tentatively TRBD1 (6 bases). Germline CDR1 and CDR2: SGHTA and FQGNSA. Trimming stripped 4 bases from V and 6 bases from J, with 18 bases between. The CDR3 has 16 residues. The complete variable domain, with remaining parts taken from reference TRBV7-2 and TRBJ1-4, reads GAGVSQSPSNKVTEKGKDVELRCDPISGHTALYWYRQSLGQGLEFLIYFQGNSAPDKSGLPSDRFSAERTGGSVSTLTIQRTQQEDSAVYLCASSSTGRGGHEKLFFGSGTQLSVL.

This clonotype is medium-sized in the sample. V and J are TRBV7-9 and TRBJ1-5, with D tentatively TRBD1 (6 bases). The CDR3 length is 15 residues. Germline assignment: CDR1 SEHNR and CDR2 FQNEAQ (reference sequence). With 4 bases removed from V and 2 bases from J, the gap between germline ends came to 12 bases. The DNA for the CDR3 is TGTGCCAGCAGCTCAGGGACAAGGGGCAATCAGCCCCAGCATTTT. It translates to CASSSGTRGNQPQHF.

The chain couples TRBV12-3 or TRBV12-4 to TRBJ2-5; the D call may be TRBD1 or TRBD2 (6 bases each). CDR3 size: 14 residues. The V end lost 6 bases, the J end lost 2 bases, and 13 bases lay between the germline ends. The CDR3 reads CASSPGGGQETQYF. CDR3 bases: TGTGCCAGCAGCCCCGGGGGCGGGCAAGAGACCCAGTACTTC.

This clonotype has at least ten counts. This chain connects TRBV10-3 to TRBJ2-1; TRBD2 aligns across 7 bases. Germline values: CDR1 ENHRY, CDR2 SYGVKD. J was trimmed by 8 bases and V by 7 bases; bases with no gene match: 11. The CDR3 spans 14 residues. The CDR3 reads CAIKGLVRWDEQFF. For the CDR3, the DNA is TGTGCCATCAAAGGACTAGTAAGGTGGGATGAGCAGTTCTTC.

This clonotype was counted ten times or more. Here the CDR3 reads CASSDRIFTDTQYF. CDR3 DNA: TGTGCCAGCAGTGACAGGATTTTCACAGATACGCAGTATTTT. V gene TRBV6-1 combines with J gene TRBJ2-3; D call uncertain. Trimming took 3 bases from V and 2 from J, leaving 9 bases between them. Germline CDR1 MNHNS, CDR2 SASEGT. The CDR3 extends over 14 amino acids.

This clonotype was picked up a small number of times. V and J are TRBV20-1 and TRBJ2-1, with TRBD1 matching 11 bases. From germline, CDR1 is DFQATT and CDR2 SNEGSKA (reference sequence). The CDR3 runs to 17 residues. The junction had 11 bases not matched to a gene; V was cut back by 5 bases and J by 2 bases. For the CDR3, the DNA is TGCAGTGCTGGTAATCCGGGACAGGGGGATACCTACAATGAGCAGTTCTTC. Translation gives CSAGNPGQGDTYNEQFF.

The V and J genes are TRBV29-1 and TRBJ1-5; D is perhaps TRBD1 (6 bases). Trimming took 0 bases from V and 6 from J, leaving 9 bases between them. This CDR3 comprises 13 residues. Germline values: CDR1 SQVTM, CDR2 ANQGSEA. CDR3 sequence reads: CSVEELQGQPQHF. CDR3 DNA sequence: TGCAGCGTTGAAGAGTTACAGGGTCAGCCCCAGCATTTT.

This clonotype has just a few counts. This chain connects TRBV7-9 to TRBJ2-2, with D perhaps matching TRBD1 (6 bases). V was shortened by 4 bases and J by 1 base, with 10 bases between the two germline ends. This CDR3 is 15 amino acids long. CDR1 SEHNR and CDR2 FQNEAQ come from the germline V gene (reference sequence). CDR3 nucleotides: TGTGCCAGCAGCTCAGGACAGAAGAACACCGGGGAGCTGTTTTTT. Amino acid sequence: CASSSGQKNTGELFF.

This clonotype was seen at least ten times. CDR3 DNA: TGTGCCAGCAGTTTGGACGTTTGGCAGTTCTTC. Its translation is CASSLDVWQFF. V is TRBV28 and J is TRBJ2-1, with D unresolved. Per germline, CDR1 MDHEN and CDR2 SYDVKM. This CDR3 comprises 11 residues. V dropped 3 bases and J dropped 12 bases, with 9 bases sitting between them.

The table lists this clonotype with a few counts. The chain combines TRBV7-2 with TRBJ1-5, with 7 nucleotides matching TRBD1. The CDR3 contains 15 residues. Trimming at V came to 1 base and at J to 3 bases, leaving 3 bases not matched to a gene. Germline V gene data show CDR1 as SGHTA and CDR2 as FQGNSA. The chain's CDR3 is CASSLGGQSNQPQHF. CDR3 nucleotides: TGTGCCAGCAGCTTAGGGGGACAGTCCAATCAGCCCCAGCATTTT.

This clonotype was counted only a few times. The chain combines TRBV28 with TRBJ2-3; D is possibly TRBD1 (6 bases). The germline V gene has CDR1 MDHEN and CDR2 SYDVKM. CDR3 size: 14 residues. Trimming pared 6 bases from V and 6 bases from J, leaving 16 bases between. The CDR3 nucleotides are TGTGCCAGCAGCCGCGGACAGATTGAGGATACGCAGTATTTT. Protein: CASSRGQIEDTQYF.

The chain joins TRBV7-2 to TRBJ2-1, with D uncertain. Per germline, CDR1 SGHTA and CDR2 FQGNSA. The ends were cut back, 6 bases at V and 8 bases at J, with 11 bases in the middle. The CDR3 sequence is 12 residues long. CDR3 nucleotides: TGTGCCAGCAGTCTCCTGGGCGATGAGCAGTTCTTC. The encoded protein is CASSLLGDEQFF.

At least ten counts were recorded for this clonotype. The V gene is TRBV29-1, the J gene TRBJ2-5, with 10 bases fitting TRBD2. The CDR3 spans 16 residues. V dropped 2 bases and J dropped 5; count of bases not matched to a gene: 11. Per germline, CDR1 SQVTM and CDR2 ANQGSEA. The CDR3 loop reads CSVELASGGSGETQYF. The DNA of the CDR3 is TGCAGCGTTGAACTGGCTAGCGGGGGTTCAGGGGAGACCCAGTACTTC.

The table lists this clonotype with many counts. The chain joins TRBV6-1 to TRBJ2-1; 8 nucleotides agree with TRBD1. The CDR3 runs to 14 residues. V lost 6 bases to trimming and J lost 8 bases; unmatched junction nucleotides: 9. Germline V gives CDR1 MNHNS, CDR2 SASEGT. The chain's CDR3 is CASRGTGLADEQFF. CDR3 DNA sequence: TGTGCCAGCAGAGGGACAGGCCTTGCCGATGAGCAGTTCTTC.

This clonotype was recorded at least ten times. The V call is TRBV29-1, the J call TRBJ2-7, with no clear D. The CDR3 is 12 residues long. The V gene's germline CDR1 is SQVTM and CDR2 ANQGSEA. The V end lost 0 bases, the J end lost 3 bases, and 6 bases lay between the germline ends. The CDR3 DNA reads as TGCAGCGTTGAAGAATCCGGCTACGAGCAGTACTTC. It yields the protein CSVEESGYEQYF.

The sample holds a few counts of this clonotype. The chain couples TRBV7-8 to TRBJ2-1; 8 bases agree with TRBD1. Losses at the gene ends were 3 bases for V and 6 bases for J; bases not matched to a gene: 7. The CDR3 contains 15 residues. Per the germline V gene, CDR1 is SGHVS and CDR2 is FQNEAQ. CDR3 nucleotides: TGTGCCAGCAGCTTGTGGACAGGGATGATCAATGAGCAGTTCTTC. Its protein is CASSLWTGMINEQFF.

The chain's CDR3 is CASSSSYRGDNEQFF. The CDR3 bases are TGTGCCAGCAGTTCCTCTTACAGGGGGGACAATGAGCAGTTCTTC. The chain combines TRBV12-3 or TRBV12-4 with TRBJ2-1; 8 bases match TRBD1. The CDR3 contains 15 residues. Trimming removed 4 bases from V and 5 bases from J; junction bases left unmatched: 7.

V is TRBV7-2 and J is TRBJ1-5; D is unclear. The CDR3 is made up of 14 amino acids. Trimming took off 3 bases at V and 5 bases at J, with 11 bases between the two ends. Germline V gene sequence: CDR1 SGHTA, CDR2 FQGNSA. CDR3 DNA: TGTGCCAGCAGCTTGAGTGTTGCGGATCAGCCCCAGCATTTT. Encoded protein: CASSLSVADQPQHF.

There are many counts of this clonotype. The chain has TRBV6-2 or TRBV6-3 and TRBJ1-5; no definite D call. The CDR3 is made up of 12 amino acids. V lost 6 bases and J 4 bases, leaving 7 bases between the germline ends. CDR1 MNHEY and CDR2 SVGEGT come from the germline V gene. CDR3: CASRGSNQPQHF. CDR3 coding DNA: TGTGCCAGCAGAGGCTCGAATCAGCCCCAGCATTTT.

This clonotype was detected a few times. The chain has TRBV20-1 and TRBJ2-6; 7 bases map to TRBD1. The V gene end was trimmed by 6 bases and the J gene end by 0 bases; junction bases not matched to a gene: 11. This CDR3 has 17 amino acids. Germline loops: CDR1 DFQATT, CDR2 SNEGSKA (reference sequence). CDR3 DNA: TGCAGTGCCTCCGGGACAGCCAAGCGCTCTGGGGCCAACGTCCTGACTTTC. It codes for CSASGTAKRSGANVLTF.

This clonotype occurred a few times. This chain joins TRBV30 and TRBJ1-5, with D hard to call. CDR1 is GTSNPN and CDR2 is SVGIG in the germline V gene (reference sequence). The CDR3 extends over 13 amino acids. V dropped 2 bases and J dropped 0 bases, with 5 bases sitting between them. This chain's CDR3 is CAWSISSNQPQHF. For the CDR3, the DNA is TGTGCCTGGAGTATCAGTAGCAATCAGCCCCAGCATTTT.

The chain employs TRBV7-3 and TRBJ2-3; D remains ambiguous. Trimming cost V 1 base and J 3 bases, with 5 bases left between them. Per germline, CDR1 SGHTA and CDR2 FQGTGA. The CDR3 loop spans 13 amino acids. The CDR3: CASSLISTDTQYF. The DNA for the CDR3 is TGTGCCAGCAGCTTAATCTCTACAGATACGCAGTATTTT.

This clonotype showed up just a few times. This sequence joins TRBV5-1 and TRBJ2-2, with 10 nucleotides matching TRBD1. The V gene's germline CDR1 is SGHRS and CDR2 YFSETQ. The CDR3 has 15 amino acids. V lost 0 bases and J lost 4; bases outside the gene matches: 0. In nucleotides, the CDR3 is TGCGCCAGCAGCTTGGGACAGGGGGCCACCGGGGAGCTGTTTTTT. It is translated as CASSLGQGATGELFF. Drawing the rest from reference TRBV5-1 and TRBJ2-2, the complete variable domain is KAGVTQTPRYLIKTRGQQVTLSCSPISGHRSVSWYQQTPGQGLQFLFEYFSETQRNKGNFPGRFSGRQFSNSRSEMNVSTLELGDSALYLCASSLGQGATGELFFGEGSRLTVL.

This clonotype showed up just a few times. This chain joins TRBV29-1 and TRBJ2-7; either TRBD1 or TRBD2 may supply D (5 bases each). The V gene's germline CDR1 is SQVTM and CDR2 ANQGSEA. The CDR3 runs to 12 residues. The CDR3 spells CQSGGIEYEQYV. The CDR3 coding sequence is TGCCAATCTGGGGGTATCGAGTACGAGCAGTACGTC.

This chain uses TRBV9 with TRBJ2-2; 9 bases line up with TRBD1. The CDR3 runs to 15 residues. CDR1 SGDLS and CDR2 YYNGEE come from the germline V gene. With V trimmed by 5 bases and J by 5 bases, 7 bases remained unmatched. The CDR3 reads CASRDPGTGTGELFF. CDR3 DNA: TGTGCCAGCAGAGATCCCGGGACAGGGACCGGGGAGCTGTTTTTT.

A word on this clonotype: A much larger clone lies a single base off, so this may be a read error. The chain recombines TRBV20-1 with TRBJ2-7; D might be TRBD1 or TRBD2, each matching 6 bases. In germline, CDR1 is DFQATT, CDR2 SNEGSKA (reference sequence). The CDR3 spans 16 residues. The CDR3 DNA follows: TGCAGTGCTAGAGATGTCAGGGGAGGAACTACCTACGAGCAGTGCTTC. Translation: CSARDVRGGTTYEQCF.